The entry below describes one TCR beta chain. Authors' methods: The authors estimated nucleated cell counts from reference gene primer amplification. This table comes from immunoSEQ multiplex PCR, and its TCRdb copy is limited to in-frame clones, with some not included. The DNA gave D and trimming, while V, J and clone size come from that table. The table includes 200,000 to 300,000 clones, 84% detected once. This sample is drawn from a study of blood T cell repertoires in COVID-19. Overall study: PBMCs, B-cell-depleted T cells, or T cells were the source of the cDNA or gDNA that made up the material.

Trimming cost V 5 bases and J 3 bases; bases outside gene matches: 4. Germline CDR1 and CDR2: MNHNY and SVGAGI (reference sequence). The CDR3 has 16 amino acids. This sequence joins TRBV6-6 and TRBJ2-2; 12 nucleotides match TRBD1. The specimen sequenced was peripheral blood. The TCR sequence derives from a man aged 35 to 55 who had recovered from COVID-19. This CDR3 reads CASSRGQGADTGELFF. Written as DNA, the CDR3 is TGTGCCAGCAGTCGGGGACAGGGGGCGGACACCGGGGAGCTGTTTTTT.